One TCR beta chain is described in this entry. Its antigen remains unidentified. The PCR was carried out with 60 Vbeta primers and 13 Jbeta primers. Sequencing used immunoSEQ multiplex PCR; TCRdb keeps in-frame clones, though not all of them. This table holds approximately 140,000 clones, roughly 77% found once. J gave up 4 bases and V 8 bases, and 7 bases lay outside the gene matches. The CDR3 loop spans 14 amino acids. Per germline, CDR1 SNHLY and CDR2 FYNNEI. These data are taken from a study of cytomegalovirus exposure and HLA in healthy donors. Study-level results: What a later analysis showed was that several of the most significant clusters appeared linked to common viral pathogens. A missense DCLRE1C variant was associated with V- and J-gene trimming of TCR beta chains in a later analysis, and an independent cohort replicated the association.

The genes are TRBV2 and TRBJ1-4, with 7 positions matching TRBD1. Material: PBMCs. The receptor comes from a man younger than 45 in good health and CMV-seronegative. In nucleotides, the CDR3 is TGTGCCAGCGCGGAGGACAGGTTTAATGAAAAACTGTTTTTT. This gives the protein CASAEDRFNEKLFF.